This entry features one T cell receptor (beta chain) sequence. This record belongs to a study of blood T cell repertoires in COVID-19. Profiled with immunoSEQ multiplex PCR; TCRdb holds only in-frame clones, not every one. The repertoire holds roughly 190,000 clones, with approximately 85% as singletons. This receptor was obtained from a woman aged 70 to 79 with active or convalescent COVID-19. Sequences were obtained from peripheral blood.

CDR3 nucleotide sequence: TGTGCCAGTAGAGGACTAGCGTCCTATAATTCACCCCTCCACTTT. Translated: CASRGLASYNSPLHF. This chain uses TRBV19 with TRBJ1-6; the D is unclear. V was cut by 6 bases and J by 1 base, with 10 bases left in between. The CDR3 runs 15 residues. CDR1 is LNHDA and CDR2 is SQIVND in the germline V gene (reference sequence).